The present entry profiles one T cell receptor (beta chain) with its context. Data came from immunoSEQ multiplex PCR; TCRdb stores just in-frame clones and leaves some out. The sample lists under 1 million clones, over 90% occurring once. The sample originates from a study of shared clonotypes between healthy human individuals. Naive CD8 isolation took CD45RO-negative cells positively selected for CCR7 and excluded terminally differentiated effector memory CD45RA+ cells. The sample consisted of naive CD8+ T cells sorted from blood. The sequence was collected from a man younger than 40 in good health.

CDR3 amino acids: CASSQEGTGAYNEQFF. CDR3 DNA: TGCGCCAGCAGCCAAGAGGGGACAGGGGCCTACAATGAGCAGTTCTTC. This sequence joins TRBV4-3 and TRBJ2-1; 10 bases line up with TRBD1. This CDR3 is 16 amino acids long. The V segment lost 0 bases and the J segment 2 bases; nucleotides outside the gene matches: 1. Germline assignment: CDR1 LGHNA and CDR2 YSLEER.